The rows below give T cell receptor beta chains drawn from one sample of a study of CD8 T cells in ankylosing spondylitis. TCRdb ran MiXCR on the 5' RACE reads and lists one entry per CDR3 protein. The sample contains roughly 240,000 distinct CDR3 sequences, roughly 32% of which appear only once. Sample: blood, either unsorted or a sorted T cell fraction (not recorded which). The receptor source for this set is a male donor with ankylosing spondylitis or in good health (not recorded which). Each CDR3 is given with its conserved first and last residue. A D gene is named only where the DNA matches it firmly. Only part of the rows carry a size: once, few, many, or a class if the clone is expanded.

D: -; size: -; V: TRBV12-3/TRBV12-4; length: 15; J: TRBJ2-2; DNA: TGTGCCAGCAGTCCACCTACGGGGGCTGGCGGGGAGCTGTTTTTT; CDR3: CASSPPTGAGGELFF
D: TRBD1; size: -; V: TRBV29-1; length: 14; J: TRBJ2-1; DNA: TGCAGCGTATCCGGACAGGGGTTTAACAATGAGCAGTTCTTC; CDR3: CSVSGQGFNNEQFF
D: TRBD2; size: -; V: TRBV12-3/TRBV12-4; length: 14; J: TRBJ2-1; DNA: TGTGCCAGCAGTGATAGCGGGGGGCGGTATGAGCAGTTCTTC; CDR3: CASSDSGGRYEQFF
D: TRBD2; size: -; V: TRBV29-1; length: 14; J: TRBJ2-1; DNA: TGCAGCGGGAGCGGGGGGTTAGAGATCAATGAGCAGTTCTTC; CDR3: CSGSGGLEINEQFF
D: -; size: -; V: TRBV6-5; length: 13; J: TRBJ1-1; DNA: TGTGCCAGCAGTTCAACGCCAGGCCATGAAGCTTTCTTT; CDR3: CASSSTPGHEAFF
D: -; size: -; V: TRBV5-1; length: 14; J: TRBJ2-7; DNA: TGCGCCAGCAGCTCCGAGGGCCCCCGCTACGAGCAGTACTTC; CDR3: CASSSEGPRYEQYF
D: -; size: -; V: TRBV7-9; length: 13; J: TRBJ2-7; DNA: TGTGCCAGCACCAACGCGGGAAACTACGAGCAGTACTTC; CDR3: CASTNAGNYEQYF
D: -; size: -; V: TRBV9; length: 15; J: TRBJ1-5; DNA: TGTGCCAGCAGCGTAGTATCCACCGGCAATCAGCCCCAGCATTTT; CDR3: CASSVVSTGNQPQHF
D: -; size: once; V: TRBV7-8; length: 13; J: TRBJ2-7; DNA: TGTGCCAGCAGCTTAGAAGTAGGAGACGAGCAGTACTTC; CDR3: CASSLEVGDEQYF
D: -; size: few; V: TRBV12-3/TRBV12-4; length: 14; J: TRBJ2-7; DNA: TGTGCCAGCAGTACCGGGACGGGTAGTTACGAGCAGTACTTC; CDR3: CASSTGTGSYEQYF
D: -; size: -; V: TRBV6-5; length: 13; J: TRBJ1-3; DNA: TGTGCCAGCAGTTACTCCGGTGGAAACACCATATATTTT; CDR3: CASSYSGGNTIYF
D: -; size: -; V: TRBV7-3; length: 14; J: TRBJ2-3; DNA: TGTGCCAGCAGTTTTGACCCGAGCACAGATACGCAGTATTTT; CDR3: CASSFDPSTDTQYF
D: -; size: once; V: TRBV20-1; length: 13; J: TRBJ2-7; DNA: TGCAGTGCGCCTTTACAGGGATCCTACGAGCAGTACTTC; CDR3: CSAPLQGSYEQYF
D: -; size: -; V: TRBV29-1; length: 13; J: TRBJ2-5; DNA: TGCAGCGTAGGGGGGGGTCTCCAAGAGACCCAGTACTTC; CDR3: CSVGGGLQETQYF
D: TRBD1; size: -; V: TRBV10-1; length: 14; J: TRBJ2-7; DNA: TGCGCCAGCAGTGAAAATACAGGGGTCGACGAGCAGTACTTC; CDR3: CASSENTGVDEQYF
D: TRBD2; size: few; V: TRBV20-1; length: 14; J: TRBJ2-3; DNA: TGCAGTGCTAGAGAAGAGCGGGGCCCAGATACGCAGTATTTT; CDR3: CSAREERGPDTQYF
D: -; size: -; V: TRBV11-2; length: 16; J: TRBJ1-4; DNA: TGTGCCAGCAGCTTCGGGGGGGCGGCAACTAATGAAAAACTGTTTTTT; CDR3: CASSFGGAATNEKLFF
D: TRBD2; size: -; V: TRBV18; length: 16; J: TRBJ2-1; DNA: TGTGCCAGCTCAACCCGACTAGCGGGGGTCTACAATGAGCAGTTCTTC; CDR3: CASSTRLAGVYNEQFF
D: TRBD1; size: few; V: TRBV20-1; length: 13; J: TRBJ2-5; DNA: TGCAGTGCTAACCAAAGGACAGGCGCAGCCCAGTACTTC; CDR3: CSANQRTGAAQYF
D: TRBD1; size: -; V: TRBV20-1; length: 15; J: TRBJ1-5; DNA: TGCAGTGCTCCCGACAGGGGGCTTGGCAATCAGCCCCAGCATTTT; CDR3: CSAPDRGLGNQPQHF
D: TRBD1; size: -; V: TRBV12-3/TRBV12-4; length: 12; J: TRBJ1-2; DNA: TGTGCCAGCACCAACAGGGGAGTTGGCTACACCTTC; CDR3: CASTNRGVGYTF
D: TRBD1; size: -; V: TRBV5-4; length: 16; J: TRBJ2-3; DNA: TGTGCCAGCAGCTTGGCCGGGACAGTGGGCACAGATACGCAGTATTTT; CDR3: CASSLAGTVGTDTQYF
D: -; size: -; V: TRBV12-3/TRBV12-4; length: 15; J: TRBJ2-1; DNA: TGTGCCAGCACCATAAGGGGGTATTCCTACAATGAGCAGTTCTTC; CDR3: CASTIRGYSYNEQFF
D: TRBD2; size: -; V: TRBV7-9; length: 15; J: TRBJ2-1; DNA: TGTGCCAGCAGCCCTAGCGGGGGGTCTCTCAATGAGCAGTTCTTC; CDR3: CASSPSGGSLNEQFF
D: TRBD1; size: -; V: TRBV29-1; length: 14; J: TRBJ2-3; DNA: TGCAGCGCTCTGACAGGGTTTGTTAGCGATACGCAGTATTTT; CDR3: CSALTGFVSDTQYF
D: TRBD2; size: few; V: TRBV9; length: 16; J: TRBJ2-1; DNA: TGTGCCAGCAGCCCCCGAGTAGCGGGGGACACCAATGAGCAGTTCTTC; CDR3: CASSPRVAGDTNEQFF
D: -; size: few; V: TRBV24-1; length: 15; J: TRBJ2-3; DNA: TGTGCCACCGCCGGGGCGACCGATAGCACAGATACGCAGTATTTT; CDR3: CATAGATDSTDTQYF
D: -; size: -; V: TRBV12-3/TRBV12-4; length: 12; J: TRBJ2-7; DNA: TGTGCCAGCAGCTACAGGGCCACCATGGCGTACTTC; CDR3: CASSYRATMAYF
D: -; size: few; V: TRBV7-6; length: 15; J: TRBJ2-6; DNA: TGTGCCAGCACCTCAGGCCGCTCTGGGGCCAACGTCCTGACTTTC; CDR3: CASTSGRSGANVLTF
D: -; size: once; V: TRBV6-1; length: 13; J: TRBJ2-1; DNA: TGTGCCAGCTCCCCCTTTCGGGGGCTGCCCTTGTTCTTC; CDR3: CASSPFRGLPLFF
D: -; size: -; V: TRBV7-9; length: 14; J: TRBJ1-2; DNA: TGTGCCAGCAGCTTATCAGGACCCACCTATGGCTACACCTTC; CDR3: CASSLSGPTYGYTF
D: -; size: few; V: TRBV12-3/TRBV12-4; length: 13; J: TRBJ2-7; DNA: TGTGCCAGCATTGGGGACGGCACCTACGAGCAGTACTTC; CDR3: CASIGDGTYEQYF
D: -; size: few; V: TRBV3-1; length: 13; J: TRBJ2-5; DNA: TGTGCCAGCAGCCAACTAGCGATCGAGACCCAGTACTTC; CDR3: CASSQLAIETQYF
D: -; size: -; V: TRBV5-1; length: 17; J: TRBJ1-1; DNA: TGCGCCAGCAGCTTGGGTGTTGAATCAGACATGAACACTGAAGCTTTCTTT; CDR3: CASSLGVESDMNTEAFF
D: TRBD2; size: -; V: TRBV20-1; length: 16; J: TRBJ2-7; DNA: TGCAGTGCTAATCTTGCGGGGGGGAAAAGGTCCTACGAGCAGTACTTC; CDR3: CSANLAGGKRSYEQYF
D: -; size: -; V: TRBV7-6; length: 15; J: TRBJ2-2; DNA: TGTGCCAGCAGCTTACTAGCGAGGAACACCGGGGAGCTGTTTTTT; CDR3: CASSLLARNTGELFF
D: -; size: once; V: TRBV12-3/TRBV12-4; length: 14; J: TRBJ1-5; DNA: TGTGCCAGCAGTTTAGCAGATAGCAATCAGCCCCAGCATTTT; CDR3: CASSLADSNQPQHF
D: -; size: -; V: TRBV7-9; length: 15; J: TRBJ2-1; DNA: TGTGCCAGCAGCAAACGGACCGGCCCCTACAATGAGCAGTTCTTC; CDR3: CASSKRTGPYNEQFF
D: -; size: -; V: TRBV6-4; length: 16; J: TRBJ2-2; DNA: TGTGCCAGCAGTGACTCGATGGCAGGGAAGGCCGGGGAGCTGTTTTTT; CDR3: CASSDSMAGKAGELFF
D: -; size: -; V: TRBV5-6; length: 14; J: TRBJ2-7; DNA: TGTGCCAGCAGCTTGGGCCTAGCGATCTACGAGCAGTACTTC; CDR3: CASSLGLAIYEQYF
D: -; size: -; V: TRBV7-2; length: 13; J: TRBJ2-2; DNA: TGTGCCAGCAGCCCTCCTGTCTCCGGGGAGCTGTTTTTT; CDR3: CASSPPVSGELFF
D: -; size: few; V: TRBV20-1; length: 15; J: TRBJ2-4; DNA: TGCAGTGCTGGGCCCCCGGGGATACATAAAAACATTCAGTACTTC; CDR3: CSAGPPGIHKNIQYF
D: TRBD2; size: -; V: TRBV29-1; length: 15; J: TRBJ2-2; DNA: TGCAGCGTTGAAGAAGCGGGGGTGAACACCGGGGAGCTGTTTTTT; CDR3: CSVEEAGVNTGELFF
D: TRBD1; size: -; V: TRBV20-1; length: 15; J: TRBJ1-6; DNA: TGCAGTGCCCGAGTACAGGGGCGACAGAATTCACCCCTCCACTTT; CDR3: CSARVQGRQNSPLHF
D: TRBD1; size: -; V: TRBV12-3/TRBV12-4; length: 16; J: TRBJ1-4; DNA: TGTGCCAGCAGTATAGCCGGAGGACAGGGGAGTGAAAAACTGTTTTTT; CDR3: CASSIAGGQGSEKLFF
D: -; size: few; V: TRBV20-1; length: 14; J: TRBJ2-3; DNA: TGCAGTGCTAGAGATCGTCAGGGCACAGATACGCAGTATTTT; CDR3: CSARDRQGTDTQYF
D: -; size: -; V: TRBV10-2; length: 18; J: TRBJ2-6; DNA: TGCGCCAGCAGTGAGGATAGAATACCCGGTCCGGGGGCCAACGTCCTGACTTTC; CDR3: CASSEDRIPGPGANVLTF
D: TRBD2; size: few; V: TRBV20-1; length: 17; J: TRBJ2-3; DNA: TGCAGTGCTGAGCCCCGGGGTAGCGGGGGGACCACAGATACGCAGTATTTT; CDR3: CSAEPRGSGGTTDTQYF
D: -; size: -; V: TRBV7-9; length: 16; J: TRBJ2-1; DNA: TGTGCCAGCAGACCGGGACTTCCGAGCTCCTACAATGAGCAGTTCTTC; CDR3: CASRPGLPSSYNEQFF
D: -; size: -; V: TRBV12-3/TRBV12-4; length: 14; J: TRBJ2-3; DNA: TGTGCCAGCAGTTTAGATCGCCTCCAGGATACGCAGTATTTT; CDR3: CASSLDRLQDTQYF
D: TRBD1; size: few; V: TRBV5-1; length: 16; J: TRBJ2-7; DNA: TGCGCCAGCAGGCTATCCCCTGCGCCAGGGGGATACGAGCAGTACTTC; CDR3: CASRLSPAPGGYEQYF
D: -; size: -; V: TRBV20-1; length: 12; J: TRBJ1-2; DNA: TGCAGTGCGTCTCGGTCCGAGAGGGGCTACACCTTC; CDR3: CSASRSERGYTF
D: TRBD2; size: -; V: TRBV20-1; length: 18; J: TRBJ2-1; DNA: TGCAGTGCTAGAGATCTTACTAGCGGGGGGAGCCTCTACAATGAGCAGTTCTTC; CDR3: CSARDLTSGGSLYNEQFF
D: TRBD2; size: few; V: TRBV7-2; length: 15; J: TRBJ2-1; DNA: TGTGCCAGCAGACTTCTAGCGGGGGGTTACAATGAGCAGTTCTTC; CDR3: CASRLLAGGYNEQFF
D: -; size: few; V: TRBV5-1; length: 13; J: TRBJ2-1; DNA: TGCGCCAGCAGCAACTTCCCAGGTGGAGAGCAGTTCTTC; CDR3: CASSNFPGGEQFF
D: TRBD1; size: -; V: TRBV5-1; length: 16; J: TRBJ2-3; DNA: TGCGCCAGCAGCTCAATGACAGGGGGGAGCACAGATACGCAGTATTTT; CDR3: CASSSMTGGSTDTQYF
D: TRBD2; size: -; V: TRBV7-9; length: 15; J: TRBJ2-3; DNA: TGTGCCAGCAGCTCTCAGACTAGCGGGGGAGATACGCAGTATTTT; CDR3: CASSSQTSGGDTQYF
D: -; size: many; V: TRBV12-3/TRBV12-4; length: 15; J: TRBJ2-3; DNA: TGTGCCAGCAGTTTTGAGGGATCTAGCACAGATACGCAGTATTTT; CDR3: CASSFEGSSTDTQYF
D: -; size: -; V: TRBV20-1; length: 15; J: TRBJ2-3; DNA: TGCAGTGCTAAACGGACACCCCAGGGCACAGATACGCAGTATTTT; CDR3: CSAKRTPQGTDTQYF